This T cell receptor (beta chain) was captured by sequencing in a study of cytomegalovirus exposure and HLA in healthy donors (dated by TCRdb to between 2016 and 2019). General notes on the study: In an earlier analysis of approximately 500 of the donors, 250 to 300 Gb of sequence data and 120 million or so unique TCR beta sequences from 150 million to 200 million T cells were reported. About 330 gigabases of sequencing data and approximately 91 million unique TCR sequences made up an early release that covered approximately 650 HLA-typed donors. The genetic ancestry cluster associated with self-reported Caucasian donors included 65% to 90% of the roughly 400 genotyped donors. The study aimed to test whether signatures of past pathogen exposure could be identified by cataloging public T cell receptors. The T cell repertoires of under 700 subjects were profiled by immunosequencing and related to cytomegalovirus serostatus. Besides the first cohort of 666 subjects, a separate validation cohort made up of 120 or so different subjects was used. To predict cytomegalovirus infection status, the study combined high-throughput TCR immunosequencing, statistical association of individual TCRs with disease status, and machine learning. In a later analysis, previously published TCR beta repertoires from 670 or so donors were re-analyzed and high-resolution HLA genotyping was added so that TCR occurrence patterns could be studied. The later analysis used no new phenotypic data to find candidate immune exposures, relying instead on TCR beta sequences and their occurrence across donors. In an earlier analysis of around 540 of the donors, high-throughput TCR beta sequencing was used to judge whether each TCR beta V gene segment behaved as functional or pseudogenic. Donor age, sex, ethnicity and CMV serostatus were compiled together with the repertoire data. Genome-wide SNP genotypes for about three fifths of the 666 donors were used in a later genetic analysis, which treated that subset as a discovery cohort. Every discovery cohort repertoire had been produced on one sequencing platform. Class I and class II HLA loci were covered by the typing at four-digit resolution. The number of donors typed differed by locus, with 629-630 for A, B, C, DRB1 and DQB1, roughly 520 for DQA1, under 610 for DPA1, and approximately 470 for DPB1. About five DR-DQ haplotypes were treated as single units for association and clustering because of strong linkage in the cohort. On average, about 240,000 unique TCR beta nucleotide sequences were sequenced per donor among some 430 genotyped donors of the cohort, with around 19% of those sequences being non-productive.

The germline V gene gives CDR1 as SGHAT and CDR2 as FQNNGV. From the cysteine up to the phenylalanine, the CDR3 has a length of 15 residues. The CDR3 DNA has 45 bases and is translated from base 1. V is cut back by 3 bases and J by 4 bases, with 7 bases in the junction unmatched. The cohort comprised some 680 healthy bone marrow donors. Cohort members were all nominally healthy when sampled, although unrecorded immune exposures were likely present. The donor tested CMV seropositive, placing the donor among the approximately 290 seropositive members of the cohort. A peripheral blood sample was collected from each donor, and TCR beta sequencing was performed on peripheral blood mononuclear cells. Genomic DNA extraction from the blood cell samples was performed with the Qiagen DNeasy Blood Extraction Kit. Libraries were built with the immunoSEQ multiplex PCR assay. For the multiplex PCR, a mixture combining 60 forward primers for TCR Vbeta segments and 13 reverse primers for TCR Jbeta segments was used. The CDR3 region of rearranged TCR beta genes was amplified from genomic DNA with a multiplex PCR assay. On the Illumina HiSeq System, the amplified TCR beta libraries were sequenced as 87-base-pair reads. The study's own analysis went as follows. A later analysis counted around 72 million unique TCR beta chains across the 650 to 700 repertoires, and some 11 million of these chains were shared by at least two donors. A nearest-neighbor algorithm error-corrected the raw reads and collapsed the reads into unique sequences, merging closely related sequences to remove PCR and sequencing errors. V, D and J gene segments were assigned by aligning CDR3 sequences to IMGT reference sequences. For a sequence to be retained, at least a six-nucleotide match to both a V gene segment and a J gene segment was required. A rearrangement counted as productive if the CDR3 had no stop codons and remained in frame with V and J, and every other rearrangement counted as non-productive. Following IMGT convention, CDR3 was defined as the stretch from the second conserved V-encoded cysteine to the conserved J-encoded phenylalanine. In an earlier analysis of roughly 610 of the donors, sequences lacking an unambiguous match to a single V gene segment were excluded. In an earlier analysis of some 590 of the donors, V segments were called functional above 56.7% productive rearrangements and were called segregating when the between-donor standard deviation exceeded 5%. A statistical classification framework was built for diagnosing cytomegalovirus status from the catalog of TCR beta chain sequences. In a later analysis, V and J genes were assigned by comparing TCR nucleotide sequences against IMGT/GENE-DB human TR gene sequences. The TCRdist pipeline was used in a later analysis to assign CDR3 sequences and most-parsimonious VDJ recombination scenarios. A later analysis defined each TCR beta chain by its CDR3 amino acid sequence plus V-gene family, and excluded reads lacking a unique V-gene family. As a way to deal with suspected cross-contamination and a sequencing artifact, a later analysis dropped approximately 570 nucleotide sequences that were highly shared and had low generation probability. In a later analysis, a clonal expansion index was calculated for each public chain from normalized within-repertoire ranks of inferred template counts. In a later analysis, generation probabilities were computed using a VDJ recombination model fitted to out-of-frame rearrangements, and the results were checked against IGoR. In a later analysis, hypergeometric tests were used to score TCR-TCR, TCR-HLA and TCR-CMV co-occurrence, with a repertoire-size bias correction applied to TCR pairs. False discovery rates were estimated in a later analysis by permuting HLA or CMV assignments 20 times. In a later analysis, co-occurring TCRs were grouped with DBSCAN, and TCRdist sequence similarity was added when clustering was performed within HLA-allele-positive subsets. Repertoires with fewer than 30,000 or more than 120,000 public chains, plus five repertoires with anomalous nucleotide sharing, were excluded from co-occurrence clustering. TCRdb retrieved this table from immuneACCESS and kept in-frame rearrangements only. Not all clones are present; in checked studies, unresolved V genes account for under half, and no reason is known for the remainder. V, J and clone size derive from that table, while D and trimming were established from the DNA sequence. In all, the sample holds approximately 200,000 clones, and around three quarters of those were seen once. The ten largest clonotypes hold 4.4% of the sample.

Study-wide conclusions, independent of this receptor: A further reported finding was that TCR beta sequences accurately predicted the HLA-A and HLA-B alleles for most subjects in the first cohort. The classifier was reported to diagnose cytomegalovirus status with high specificity and sensitivity in both the original cohort and the validation cohort. V-gene and J-gene trimming of TCR beta chains was associated with a missense DCLRE1C variant in a later genetic analysis, and the association was replicated in an independent cohort. In this cohort, only TCR beta chains were sequenced, and detectable features were limited by the absence of alpha or paired-chain data. The authors suggested that the approach could potentially be extended to other disease states and immunological phenotypes. HLA typing was unavailable for some donors at each locus, so association tests used only the typed subset. While some public TCRs were present in many individuals, most TCR sequences turned up only very rarely across donors. A cluster of highly shared sequence variants was judged likely to represent a technical artifact of the sequencing pipeline. A later analysis found that TCR association rates varied across HLA loci, with DRB1 alleles showing the most associated TCRs and HLA-C alleles the fewest. Linkage disequilibrium might explain the correlated functional status among segregating V segments, but an unknown experimental factor could not be ruled out. The 87-base-pair reads could not distinguish some IMGT-functional V segments, including TRBV6-2 and TRBV6-3, so those segments were excluded. In a later genetic analysis, fewer N-insertions in productive TCRs were reported among donors in an Asian-associated ancestry cluster than the approximately 630-donor mean. Presence/absence analyses assumed roughly uniform sequencing depth across donors, an assumption that may not hold. A later analysis associated 15,000 to 20,000 TCR beta sequences with specific HLA alleles at a false discovery rate of 0.05. A few of the identified cytomegalovirus-associated TCR beta chains were confirmed in vitro to be specific for cytomegalovirus antigens. Broadly in line with IMGT annotations, most TCR beta V segments showed up in productive rearrangements about 90% or about 30% of the time in an earlier analysis of 450 to 750 of the donors. A later analysis found that most CMV-associated TCR beta chains appeared HLA-restricted, with HLA associations seemingly driven largely by CMV exposure. CMV serostatus was the only immune exposure information available for the cohort. Because counts were too low, about 18 rarely observed V segments, including chromosome 9 orphons, were excluded from the earlier analysis of fewer than 650 of the donors. In a later analysis, several top co-occurrence clusters were reported to appear linked to parvovirus B19, influenza, CMV and Epstein-Barr virus. In a later analysis, HLA-associated TCR beta chains were found to be more clonally expanded and to have lower generation probabilities than equally common non-associated chains. The study listed approximately 160 TCR beta chains as associated with cytomegalovirus. When HLA alleles, especially DR and DQ, strongly co-occurred, TCR associations were difficult to assign to individual alleles.

As regards this clone: Its antigen is still unknown. No qualities accompany the bases; no much larger clone lies one base away.

Sequenced sample: PBMCs. This TCR came from a woman aged 25 to 39 in good health and CMV-seropositive. The chain is assembled from TRBV11-2 and TRBJ2-5; the central 8 bases match TRBD1. At the DNA level, the sequence is TGTGCCAGCAGCTTCAGGACAGGGTTGGCAGAGACCCAGTACTTC. Its protein is CASSFRTGLAETQYF.